What follows are 24 T cell receptor beta chains derived from one specimen sequenced in a study of T cells after posttransplantation cyclophosphamide. A marrow graft followed busulfan-fludarabine conditioning, with cyclophosphamide on days +3 and +4. Here immunoSEQ multiplex PCR was the method, and the copy in TCRdb shows in-frame clones only, minus some. This sample yields approximately 5,100 clones, of which roughly 80% are seen a single time; 4% to 5% belongs to the top ten. The specimen was PBMCs, collected after allogeneic stem cell transplant with posttransplant cyclophosphamide. The receptors shown here come from a male patient in his forties or fifties who received an allogeneic stem cell transplant from a related donor and was CMV-positive. The graft donor may have contributed some T cells.

This clone was counted between two and nine times. This specimen includes other DNA sequences encoding the same CDR3. The CDR3 sequence is CASSLVGDRADEQYF. The CDR3 DNA follows: TGTGCCAGCAGCTTAGTCGGCGACAGGGCCGACGAGCAGTACTTC. This chain connects TRBV7-2 to TRBJ2-7, with 7 nucleotides matching TRBD1. Trimming cost V 1 base and J 5 bases; bases outside gene matches: 8. Germline V gene sequence: CDR1 SGHTA, CDR2 FQGNSA. This CDR3 is 15 amino acids long.

The chain carries TRBV6-5 and TRBJ1-2, with D maybe TRBD1 (6 bases). V was cut by 4 bases and J by 6 bases, with 12 bases left in between. The V gene's germline CDR1 is MNHEY and CDR2 SVGAGI. The CDR3 spans 13 residues. This CDR3 is CASSFVQGNGYTF. For the CDR3, the DNA is TGTGCCAGCAGTTTCGTCCAGGGGAATGGCTACACCTTC.

This chain links TRBV4-1 with TRBJ2-1; 7 bases map to TRBD2. CDR3 length equals 16 residues. With 0 bases clipped from V and 8 bases from J, the junction kept 10 bases outside the gene matches. Per germline, CDR1 MGHRA and CDR2 YSYEKL. CDR3 region: CASSQDRWEGVDEQFF. CDR3 nucleotides: TGCGCCAGCAGCCAAGATCGGTGGGAGGGAGTTGATGAGCAGTTCTTC.

The gene calls are TRBV7-2 and TRBJ1-5; no clear D gene. Germline loops: CDR1 SGHTA, CDR2 FQGNSA. The CDR3 is 15 residues long. V lost 1 base and J lost 0, with 7 bases in between. The CDR3 DNA is TGTGCCAGCAGCTTAGTCGGTTCTAGCAATCAGCCCCAGCATTTT. Protein product: CASSLVGSSNQPQHF.

This clone showed up just a few times. The chain joins TRBV18 to TRBJ2-1; 9 bases are shared with TRBD1. The CDR3 is 19 amino acids. The V and J ends lost 0 bases and 5 bases, in that order; junction bases with no gene match: 14. Germline V gene data show CDR1 as KGHSH and CDR2 as LQKENI. The chain's CDR3 is CASSPPTGGLNYHHNEQFF. CDR3 sequence (DNA): TGTGCCAGCTCACCACCGACAGGGGGGCTCAACTATCACCACAATGAGCAGTTCTTC.

The gene calls are TRBV5-1 and TRBJ2-5; 15 nucleotides align to TRBD2. CDR1 is SGHRS, CDR2 YFSETQ, per germline. The CDR3 spans 16 residues. Trimming at V came to 4 bases and at J to 4 bases, leaving 5 bases not matched to a gene. CDR3 in amino acids: CASSEGLAGGVETQYF. The CDR3 nucleotides are TGCGCCAGCAGCGAGGGACTAGCGGGAGGAGTAGAGACCCAGTACTTC.

This clone was observed once. This rearrangement joins TRBV27 to TRBJ2-5, with 8 bases aligning to TRBD2. The junction had 11 bases not matched to a gene; V was cut back by 3 bases and J by 2 bases. CDR1 is MNHEY, CDR2 SMNVEV, per germline (reference sequence). This CDR3 has 17 amino acids. The CDR3 protein is CASSFSLTGGRQETQYF. The DNA for the CDR3 is TGTGCCAGCAGTTTCTCCTTAACGGGAGGGAGGCAAGAGACCCAGTACTTC.

About this clone itself: This CDR3 is also generated by other DNA sequences in the sample. V gene TRBV18 combines with J gene TRBJ1-1, with 8 bases lining up with TRBD1. Unmatched junction bases numbered 0, after V lost 3 bases and J lost 3 bases. Germline CDR1 reads KGHSH; CDR2 reads LQKENI. This CDR3 is 13 amino acids long. CDR3 sequence reads: CASSPGQDTEAFF. Written as DNA, the CDR3 is TGTGCCAGCTCACCGGGACAGGACACTGAAGCTTTCTTT. The whole variable domain, remainder taken from reference TRBV18 and TRBJ1-1, is NAGVMQNPRHLVRRRGQEARLRCSPMKGHSHVYWYRQLPEEGLKFMVYLQKENIIDESGMPKERFSAEFPKEGPSILRIQQVVRGDSAAYFCASSPGQDTEAFFGQGTRLTVV.

The rearrangement joins TRBV9 to TRBJ1-5, with D possibly being TRBD1 (5 bases). The CDR3 length is 16 residues. Trimming shortened V by 3 bases and J by 4 bases, and 17 bases separated the two germline ends. Germline V gene lookup returns CDR1 SGDLS and CDR2 YYNGEE. Written as DNA, the CDR3 is TGTGCCAGCAGCGCTGCCGGGGGGTGGCCGAATCAGCCCCAGCATTTT. It is translated as CASSAAGGWPNQPQHF.

The V and J genes are TRBV7-9 and TRBJ1-5, with TRBD1 identical over 8 bases. V lost 5 bases and J lost 2; bases outside the gene matches: 11. CDR1 SEHNR and CDR2 FQNEAQ come from the germline V gene (reference sequence). The CDR3 spans 17 residues. DNA for the CDR3: TGTGCCAGCAGCCACCCAGGGGGCGGCAGTCGCAATCAGCCCCAGCATTTT. Amino acids: CASSHPGGGSRNQPQHF.

The chain has TRBV7-9 and TRBJ2-3; 7 bases line up with TRBD1. The CDR3 sequence is 15 residues long. Germline CDR1 is SEHNR and CDR2 is FQNEAQ (reference sequence). V lost 4 bases to trimming and J lost 2 bases; unmatched junction nucleotides: 6. CDR3 loop: CASSSQDRYTDTQYF. The CDR3, as DNA: TGTGCCAGCAGCTCCCAGGACAGGTACACAGATACGCAGTATTTT.

The genes are TRBV19 and TRBJ2-7; the match to TRBD2 covers 10 bases. The CDR3 totals 14 residues. CDR1 is LNHDA, CDR2 SQIVND, per germline (reference sequence). V gave up 3 bases and J gave up 4 bases; unmatched junction bases: 3. CDR3 residues: CASSILAGVYEQYF. The CDR3 nucleotides are TGTGCCAGTAGTATTCTAGCGGGAGTGTACGAGCAGTACTTC.

The rearrangement uses TRBV5-8 and TRBJ2-3, with 11 nucleotides matching TRBD2. This CDR3 has 15 amino acids. V shed 3 bases, J shed 6 bases, and the junction held 6 bases outside the gene matches. CDR1 is SGHTS and CDR2 is YDEGEE in the germline V gene. The CDR3 reads CASSSGTSGDDTQYF. CDR3 in DNA: TGTGCCAGCAGCTCTGGGACTAGCGGAGACGATACGCAGTATTTT.

This rearrangement joins TRBV18 to TRBJ1-1; unclear D gene. The ends were cut back, 6 bases at V and 4 bases at J, with 12 bases in the middle. From germline, CDR1 is KGHSH and CDR2 LQKENI. The CDR3 is made up of 13 amino acids. CDR3 loop: CASSPAEGTEAFF. CDR3 nucleotides: TGTGCCAGCTCCCCGGCCGAGGGCACTGAAGCTTTCTTT.

The chain links TRBV7-2 to TRBJ1-5; 8 nucleotides match TRBD1. This CDR3 is 14 amino acids long. The germline V gene has CDR1 SGHTA and CDR2 FQGNSA. The V segment lost 5 bases and the J segment 2 bases; nucleotides outside the gene matches: 2. The CDR3 spells CASSQDRGNQPQHF. The CDR3, as DNA: TGTGCCAGCAGCCAGGACAGGGGCAATCAGCCCCAGCATTTT.

V and J are TRBV7-2 and TRBJ1-2, with TRBD1 matching 7 bases. The J segment lost 2 bases and the V segment lost 5 bases, leaving 2 bases of the junction unmatched. CDR1 SGHTA and CDR2 FQGNSA come from the germline V gene. The CDR3 has 13 amino acids. The CDR3 bases are TGTGCCAGCAGCCCACAGGGGAACTATGGCTACACCTTC. Translated, it gives CASSPQGNYGYTF.

The chain carries TRBV7-2 and TRBJ2-7; D is perhaps TRBD1 (6 bases). Trimming removed 3 bases from V and 2 bases from J, with 11 bases in between. Per germline, CDR1 SGHTA and CDR2 FQGNSA. The CDR3 has 14 amino acids. This chain's CDR3 is CASSFAQGPYEQYF. CDR3 sequence (DNA): TGTGCCAGCAGCTTTGCACAGGGACCCTACGAGCAGTACTTC.

The J gene is TRBJ2-5, the V gene TRBV5-1; the D gene is possibly TRBD2 (7 bases). The V gene lost 0 bases and the J gene lost 2 bases, with 14 bases spanning the gap. CDR3 length: 16 amino acids. From germline, CDR1 is SGHRS and CDR2 YFSETQ. CDR3 sequence: CASSLEGGLGQETQYF. In nucleotides, the CDR3 is TGCGCCAGCAGCTTGGAGGGGGGGCTGGGTCAAGAGACCCAGTACTTC.

Only a few counts were recorded for this clone. Other DNA sequences in this sample translate to the same CDR3. V and J are TRBV18 and TRBJ2-2, with 8 bases that match TRBD1. The germline CDR1 and CDR2 sequences are KGHSH and LQKENI. The trim removed 3 bases at V and 3 bases at J, leaving 6 bases unmatched. The CDR3 extends over 16 amino acids. CDR3 bases: TGTGCCAGCTCACCTCCAGGGGGCCGTGACACCGGGGAGCTGTTTTTT. Translating gives CASSPPGGRDTGELFF.

J is TRBJ2-3 and V is TRBV6-5; 7 positions agree with TRBD2. The germline gives CDR1 MNHEY, CDR2 SVGAGI. The trim removed 6 bases at V and 2 bases at J, leaving 8 bases unmatched. This CDR3 contains 15 residues. CDR3 sequence reads: CASRISGSITDTQYF. The CDR3 nucleotides read TGTGCCAGCAGAATTAGCGGGTCGATCACAGATACGCAGTATTTT.

In the case of this clone: Other DNA variants within this sample encode the same CDR3. The chain links TRBV9 to TRBJ2-2; the match to TRBD2 covers 8 bases. Germline-derived CDR1 and CDR2 are SGDLS and YYNGEE. V lost 4 bases and J lost 0; bases outside the gene matches: 8. The CDR3 extends over 17 amino acids. The CDR3, as DNA: TGTGCCAGCAGCTCAATACTAGCGGTAACGAACACCGGGGAGCTGTTTTTT. Protein sequence: CASSSILAVTNTGELFF.

The chain couples TRBV29-1 to TRBJ1-2; D unclear. The germline CDR1 and CDR2 sequences are SQVTM and ANQGSEA. CDR3 length equals 13 residues. The V end was cut by 4 bases, the J end by 1 base, with 10 bases between. CDR3 residues: CSVVGLFNYGYTF. The CDR3 DNA sequence: TGCAGCGTTGTTGGCCTCTTTAACTATGGCTACACCTTC.

The V and J genes are TRBV27 and TRBJ1-2; maybe TRBD1 (6 bases). V was clipped by 6 bases and J by 4 bases, with 12 bases between them. CDR1 is MNHEY, CDR2 SMNVEV, per germline (reference sequence). This CDR3 spans 13 amino acids. The CDR3 bases are TGTGCCAGCAGCTTACAGGGATTCTATGGCTACACCTTC. This translates into CASSLQGFYGYTF.

The J gene is TRBJ1-6, the V gene TRBV5-1; tentatively, D is TRBD1 (6 bases). Trimming cost V 0 bases and J 5 bases, with 9 bases left between them. The germline V gene encodes CDR1 SGHRS and CDR2 YFSETQ. This CDR3 spans 15 amino acids. CDR3 sequence: CASSLATGNNSPLHF. In DNA form, the CDR3 reads TGCGCCAGCAGCTTGGCTACAGGGAATAATTCACCCCTCCACTTT.